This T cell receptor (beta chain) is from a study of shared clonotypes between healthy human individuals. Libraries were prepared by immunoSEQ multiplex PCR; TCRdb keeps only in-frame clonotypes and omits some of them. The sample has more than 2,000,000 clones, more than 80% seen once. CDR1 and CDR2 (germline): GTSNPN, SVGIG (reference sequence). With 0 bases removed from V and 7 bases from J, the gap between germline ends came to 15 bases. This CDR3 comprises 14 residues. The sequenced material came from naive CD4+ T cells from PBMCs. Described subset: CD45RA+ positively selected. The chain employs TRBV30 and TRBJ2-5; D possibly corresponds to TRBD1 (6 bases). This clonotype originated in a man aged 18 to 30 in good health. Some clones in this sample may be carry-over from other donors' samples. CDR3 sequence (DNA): TGTGCCTGGAGTGTTTCCCAGGGGTTCGGGACCCAGTACTTC. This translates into CAWSVSQGFGTQYF.